Listed below are T cell receptor beta chains from one sample, sequenced in a study of OX40 agonist ivuxolimab in advanced cancers. Using immunoSEQ multiplex PCR, the repertoire was profiled, and TCRdb retains in-frame clones only, with some absent. The profile shows some 35,000 clones, 70% to 80% of them singletons. The sequenced sample was CD4+ or CD8+ T cells sorted from blood, obtained in a trial of the OX40 agonist ivuxolimab. These receptors were collected from an adult with an advanced solid tumor such as melanoma, head and neck, liver or kidney cancer. CDR3s include the opening cysteine and the closing phenylalanine or tryptophan. A D gene is named only where the DNA matches it firmly. Clone size is stated in some rows and not others, as once, few, many or a class when expanded.

J gene | V gene | D gene | CDR3 length | clone size | CDR3 protein | CDR3 DNA
TRBJ1-4 | TRBV19 | TRBD1 | 17 | . | CASSTPLQGAGSEKLFF | TGTGCCAGTAGTACGCCCCTACAGGGGGCGGGTAGTGAAAAACTGTTTTTT
TRBJ1-2 | TRBV7-9 | TRBD1 | 14 | few | CASSFSGTAYGYTF | TGTGCCAGCAGCTTCTCCGGGACAGCCTATGGCTACACCTTC
TRBJ2-4 | TRBV7-9 | . | 13 | . | CASSPGPENIQYF | TGTGCCAGCAGCCCCGGACCGGAAAACATTCAGTACTTC
TRBJ2-1 | TRBV27 | . | 14 | . | CASSPGQTYNEQFF | TGTGCCAGCAGTCCCGGGCAGACCTACAATGAGCAGTTCTTC
TRBJ2-7 | TRBV5-6 | . | 16 | few | CASSLGVGEIAYEQYF | TGTGCCAGCAGCTTAGGTGTTGGAGAGATAGCCTACGAGCAGTACTTC
TRBJ2-2 | TRBV11-3 | . | 14 | once | CASSFSTNTGELFF | TGTGCCAGCAGCTTCAGCACAAACACCGGGGAGCTGTTTTTT
TRBJ2-7 | TRBV4-1 | TRBD1 | 14 | . | CASSHVGQGYEQYF | TGCGCCAGCAGCCACGTTGGACAGGGCTACGAGCAGTACTTC
TRBJ1-2 | TRBV7-9 | . | 16 | . | CASSLGGSGNTYGYTF | TGTGCCAGCAGCTTAGGGGGGTCGGGGAACACCTATGGCTACACCTTC
TRBJ1-6 | TRBV10-3 | . | 12 | once | CAISEVGVPLHF | TGTGCCATCAGTGAGGTTGGGGTGCCCCTCCACTTT
TRBJ2-7 | TRBV6-1 | TRBD1 | 15 | . | CASSEAWDRAYEQYF | TGTGCCAGCAGTGAAGCGTGGGACAGGGCCTACGAGCAGTACTTC
TRBJ2-2 | TRBV6-4 | . | 17 | . | CASSDILNSMNTGELFF | TGTGCCAGCAGTGACATATTAAACAGTATGAACACCGGGGAGCTGTTTTTT
TRBJ2-1 | TRBV5-4 | TRBD2 | 16 | . | CASTTSGGSRLNEQFF | TGTGCCAGCACCACTAGCGGGGGTTCCCGTCTCAATGAGCAGTTCTTC
TRBJ1-2 | TRBV6-6 | TRBD1 | 14 | . | CASSFQTGTYGYTF | TGTGCCAGCAGTTTCCAGACAGGGACCTATGGCTACACCTTC
TRBJ1-2 | TRBV6-4 | TRBD1 | 15 | . | CASSESGTGGYGYTF | TGTGCCAGCAGTGAATCCGGGACAGGGGGCTATGGCTACACCTTC
TRBJ2-2 | TRBV6-5 | . | 11 | . | CASSYVGELFF | TGTGCCAGCAGTTACGTGGGGGAGCTGTTTTTT
TRBJ2-7 | TRBV28 | . | 14 | . | CASRGGGPRNEQYF | TGTGCCAGCAGAGGGGGGGGGCCTAGGAACGAGCAGTACTTC
TRBJ1-1 | TRBV6-5 | . | 13 | . | CASSYSGSPEAFF | TGTGCCAGCAGTTACTCCGGCAGCCCTGAAGCTTTCTTT
TRBJ2-7 | TRBV19 | TRBD2 | 15 | . | CASSLIAGGPYEQYF | TGTGCCAGTAGTCTCATAGCGGGGGGGCCCTACGAGCAGTACTTC
TRBJ2-5 | TRBV5-4 | . | 12 | . | CASSSNQETQYF | TGTGCCAGCAGCTCCAACCAAGAGACCCAGTACTTC
TRBJ2-7 | TRBV5-1 | . | 13 | few | CASRRPSSYEQYF | TGCGCCAGCAGAAGGCCAAGCTCCTACGAGCAGTACTTC
TRBJ1-6 | TRBV14 | . | 16 | . | CASSQDHPEYNSPLHF | TGTGCCAGCAGCCAAGATCATCCCGAGTATAATTCACCCCTCCACTTT
TRBJ2-7 | TRBV21-1 | . | 16 | . | CASSKMVGRGFDEQYF | TGTGCCAGCAGCAAAATGGTTGGCAGGGGCTTCGACGAGCAGTACTTC
TRBJ1-4 | TRBV6-5 | . | 12 | . | CASSLGDGKLFF | TGTGCCAGCAGTTTGGGGGATGGGAAACTGTTTTTT
TRBJ1-1 | TRBV4-1 | TRBD1 | 17 | . | CASSPLRTGRVGTEAFF | TGCGCCAGCAGCCCTCTTAGGACAGGACGTGTCGGGACTGAAGCTTTCTTT
TRBJ2-4 | TRBV2 | . | 14 | . | CASSAVSGENIQYF | TGTGCCAGCAGTGCGGTTAGCGGCGAAAACATTCAGTACTTC
TRBJ2-7 | TRBV20-1 | . | 11 | . | CSLFNGYEQYF | TGCAGTCTATTCAATGGCTACGAGCAGTACTTC
TRBJ2-2 | TRBV6-5 | . | 15 | . | CASSYGGINTGELFF | TGTGCCAGCAGTTACGGGGGGATCAACACCGGGGAGCTGTTTTTT
TRBJ2-2 | TRBV5-4 | TRBD1 | 15 | . | CASSLDRGLTGELFF | TGTGCCAGCAGCTTAGACAGGGGGCTTACCGGGGAGCTGTTTTTT
TRBJ1-2 | TRBV5-1 | . | 14 | . | CASSRTGESYGYTF | TGCGCCAGCAGCCGGACGGGGGAATCTTATGGCTACACCTTC
TRBJ2-5 | TRBV4-3 | . | 13 | . | CASSLGPEETQYF | TGCGCCAGCAGCCTCGGTCCCGAGGAGACCCAGTACTTC
TRBJ1-2 | TRBV6-5 | . | 12 | few | CASSYSDYGYTF | TGTGCCAGCAGTTACTCTGACTATGGCTACACCTTC